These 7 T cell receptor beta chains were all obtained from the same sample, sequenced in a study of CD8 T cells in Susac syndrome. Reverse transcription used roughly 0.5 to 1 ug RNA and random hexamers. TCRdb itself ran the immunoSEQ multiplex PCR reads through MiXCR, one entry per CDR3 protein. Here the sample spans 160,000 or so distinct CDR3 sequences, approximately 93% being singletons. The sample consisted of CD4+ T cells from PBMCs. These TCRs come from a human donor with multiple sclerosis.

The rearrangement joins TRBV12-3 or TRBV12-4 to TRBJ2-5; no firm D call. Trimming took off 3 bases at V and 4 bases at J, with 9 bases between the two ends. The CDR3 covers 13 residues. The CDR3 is CASSFAGLETQYF. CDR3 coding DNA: TGTGCCAGCAGTTTTGCCGGGTTAGAGACCCAGTACTTC.

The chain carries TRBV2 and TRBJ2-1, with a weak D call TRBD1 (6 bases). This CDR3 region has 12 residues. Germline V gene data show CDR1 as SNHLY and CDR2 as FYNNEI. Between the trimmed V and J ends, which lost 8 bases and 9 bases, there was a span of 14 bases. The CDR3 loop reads CASRKGDGEQFF. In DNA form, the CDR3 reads TGTGCCAGCCGAAAGGGGGACGGTGAGCAGTTCTTC.

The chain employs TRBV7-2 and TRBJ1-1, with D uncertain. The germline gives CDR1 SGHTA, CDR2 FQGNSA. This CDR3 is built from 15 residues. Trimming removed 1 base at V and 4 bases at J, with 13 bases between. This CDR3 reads CASSLDIPEGTEAFF. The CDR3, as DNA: TGTGCCAGCAGCTTAGATATTCCGGAAGGCACTGAAGCTTTCTTT. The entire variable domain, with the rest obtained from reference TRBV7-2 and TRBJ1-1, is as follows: GAGVSQSPSNKVTEKGKDVELRCDPISGHTALYWYRQSLGQGLEFLIYFQGNSAPDKSGLPSDRFSAERTGGSVSTLTIQRTQQEDSAVYLCASSLDIPEGTEAFFGQGTRLTVV.

The CDR3, as DNA: TGTGCCAGCAGCTCGGGACAGGGTCAGCCCCAGCATTTT. It yields the protein CASSSGQGQPQHF. V and J are TRBV5-6 and TRBJ1-5; 9 bases map to TRBD1. Trimming cost V 3 bases and J 6 bases; bases outside gene matches: 1. Germline loops: CDR1 SGHDT, CDR2 YYEEEE. CDR3 length equals 13 residues.

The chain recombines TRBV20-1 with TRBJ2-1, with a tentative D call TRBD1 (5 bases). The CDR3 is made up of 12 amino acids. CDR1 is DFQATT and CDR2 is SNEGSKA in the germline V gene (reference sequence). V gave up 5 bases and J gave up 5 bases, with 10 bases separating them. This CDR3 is CSAWGRNNEQFF. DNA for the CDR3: TGCAGTGCTTGGGGCCGGAACAATGAGCAGTTCTTC.

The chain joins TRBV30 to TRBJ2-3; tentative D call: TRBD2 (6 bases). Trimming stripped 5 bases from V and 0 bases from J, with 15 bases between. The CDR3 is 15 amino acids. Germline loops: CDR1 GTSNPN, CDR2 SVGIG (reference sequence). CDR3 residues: CAWGGRRVSTDTQYF. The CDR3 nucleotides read TGTGCCTGGGGGGGACGGAGGGTAAGCACAGATACGCAGTATTTT.

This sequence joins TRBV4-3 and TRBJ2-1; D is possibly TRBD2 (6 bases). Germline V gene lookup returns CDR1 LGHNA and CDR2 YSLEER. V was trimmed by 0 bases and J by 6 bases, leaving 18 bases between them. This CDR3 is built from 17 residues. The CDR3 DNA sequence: TGCGCCAGCAGCCAAGACTACGGGACTGCCGGCGGCAATGAGCAGTTCTTC. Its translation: CASSQDYGTAGGNEQFF.